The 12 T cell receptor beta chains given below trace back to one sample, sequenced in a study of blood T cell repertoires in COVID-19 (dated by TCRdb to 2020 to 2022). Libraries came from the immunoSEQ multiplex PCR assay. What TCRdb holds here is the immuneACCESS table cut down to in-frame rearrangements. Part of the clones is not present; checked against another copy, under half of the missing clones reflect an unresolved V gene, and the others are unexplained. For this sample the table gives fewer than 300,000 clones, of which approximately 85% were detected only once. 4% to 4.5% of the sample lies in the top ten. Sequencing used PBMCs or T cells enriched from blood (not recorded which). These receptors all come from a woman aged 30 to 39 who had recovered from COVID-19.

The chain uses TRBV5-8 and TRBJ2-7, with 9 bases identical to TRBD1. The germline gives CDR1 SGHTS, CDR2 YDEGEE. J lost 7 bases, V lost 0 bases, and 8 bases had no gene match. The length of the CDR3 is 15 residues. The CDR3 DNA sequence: TGTGCCAGCAGCTTGGCGGGACAGGGACTTGAAGAGCAGTACTTC. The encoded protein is CASSLAGQGLEEQYF.

Here the CDR3 reads CAWSGTTLNEKLFF. In DNA, the CDR3 is TGTGCCTGGAGTGGGACTACCCTTAATGAAAAACTGTTTTTT. V is TRBV30 and J is TRBJ1-4; D not resolved. The CDR3 loop spans 14 amino acids. The germline V gene encodes CDR1 GTSNPN and CDR2 SVGIG (reference sequence). V was trimmed by 1 base and J by 4 bases, leaving 10 bases between them.

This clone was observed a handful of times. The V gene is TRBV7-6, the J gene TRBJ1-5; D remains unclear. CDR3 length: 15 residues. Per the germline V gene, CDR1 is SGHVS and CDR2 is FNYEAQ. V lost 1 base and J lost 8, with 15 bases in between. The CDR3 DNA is TGTGCCAGCAGCTTAGGCGGCAGCCGCTCTGAGCCCCAGCATTTT. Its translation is CASSLGGSRSEPQHF.

DNA for the CDR3: TGTGCCTGGAGTGGATACAGGAATTCACCCCTCCACTTT. This encodes CAWSGYRNSPLHF. This sequence joins TRBV30 and TRBJ1-6, with TRBD1 as a possible D gene (5 bases). Trimming stripped 1 base from V and 7 bases from J, with 8 bases between. This CDR3 is 13 amino acids long. Germline values: CDR1 GTSNPN, CDR2 SVGIG (reference sequence). Using reference TRBV30 and TRBJ1-6 for the parts outside the CDR3, the full variable domain is SQTIHQWPATLVQPVGSPLSLECTVEGTSNPNLYWYRQAAGRGLQLLFYSVGIGQISSEVPQNLSASRPQDRQFILSSKKLLLSDSGFYLCAWSGYRNSPLHFGNGTRLTVT.

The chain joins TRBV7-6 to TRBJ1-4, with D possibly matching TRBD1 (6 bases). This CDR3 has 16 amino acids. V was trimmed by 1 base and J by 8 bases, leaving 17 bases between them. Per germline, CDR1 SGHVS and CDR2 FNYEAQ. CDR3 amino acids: CASSLGGVGAREKLFF. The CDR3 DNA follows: TGTGCCAGCAGCTTAGGAGGGGTGGGGGCTCGGGAAAAACTGTTTTTT.

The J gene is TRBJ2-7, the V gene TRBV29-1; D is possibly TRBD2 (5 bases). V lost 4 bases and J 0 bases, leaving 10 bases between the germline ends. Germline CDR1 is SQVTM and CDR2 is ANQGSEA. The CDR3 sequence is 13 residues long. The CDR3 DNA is TGCAGCGTTGGGGAGCCGGGCTCCTACGAGCAGTACTTC. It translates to CSVGEPGSYEQYF.

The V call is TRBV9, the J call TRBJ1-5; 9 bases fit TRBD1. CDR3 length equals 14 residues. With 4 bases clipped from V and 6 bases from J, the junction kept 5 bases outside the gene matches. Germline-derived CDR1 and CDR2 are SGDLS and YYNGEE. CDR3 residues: CASSYGTGSQPQHF. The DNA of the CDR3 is TGTGCCAGCAGCTATGGGACAGGGTCTCAGCCCCAGCATTTT.

For the CDR3, the DNA is TGTGCCAGCAGTTTCCCCCGAGCAGGGGGTTACACTGAAGCTTTCTTT. Its protein is CASSFPRAGGYTEAFF. This chain uses TRBV28 with TRBJ1-1; 7 positions agree with TRBD1. The CDR3 runs 16 residues. With 3 bases clipped from V and 3 bases from J, the junction kept 10 bases outside the gene matches. The germline CDR1 and CDR2 sequences are MDHEN and SYDVKM.

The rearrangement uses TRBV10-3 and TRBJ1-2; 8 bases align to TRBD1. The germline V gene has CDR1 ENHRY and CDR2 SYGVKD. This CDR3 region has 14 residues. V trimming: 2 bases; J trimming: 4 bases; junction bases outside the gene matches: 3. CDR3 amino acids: CAISETGGIYGYTF. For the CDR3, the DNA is TGTGCCATCAGTGAGACAGGGGGAATCTATGGCTACACCTTC.

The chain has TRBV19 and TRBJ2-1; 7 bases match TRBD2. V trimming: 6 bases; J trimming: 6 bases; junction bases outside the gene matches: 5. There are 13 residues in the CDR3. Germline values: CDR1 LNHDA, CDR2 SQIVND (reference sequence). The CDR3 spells CASRLATLNEQFF. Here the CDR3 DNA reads TGTGCCAGTAGACTAGCGACCCTCAATGAGCAGTTCTTC.

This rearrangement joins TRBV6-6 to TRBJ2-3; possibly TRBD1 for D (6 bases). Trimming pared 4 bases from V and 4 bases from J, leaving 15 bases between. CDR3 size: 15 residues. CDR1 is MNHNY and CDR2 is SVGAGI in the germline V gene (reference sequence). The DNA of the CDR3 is TGTGCCAGCAGTTTACGGCAGGGGTTGTCAGATACGCAGTATTTT. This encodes CASSLRQGLSDTQYF.

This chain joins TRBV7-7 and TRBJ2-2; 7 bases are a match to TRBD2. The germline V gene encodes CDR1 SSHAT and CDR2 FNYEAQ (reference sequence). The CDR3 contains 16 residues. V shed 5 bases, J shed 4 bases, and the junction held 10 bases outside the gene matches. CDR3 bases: TGTGCCAGCAGCCAAGTTGGGGGGGACTTCACCGGGGAGCTGTTTTTT. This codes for CASSQVGGDFTGELFF.